The 16 T cell receptor beta chains below all came from one sample that was sequenced in a study of cytomegalovirus exposure and HLA in healthy donors. The PCR had 60 Vbeta and 13 Jbeta primers. Sequencing was performed with immunoSEQ multiplex PCR; in TCRdb, only in-frame clones are kept and a portion is missing. The sample gives 90,000 to 110,000 clones, roughly 15% of which show up once; 0.8% to 0.95% is in the top ten. Source material: PBMCs. These TCRs come from a female donor in good health and CMV-seronegative.

The rearrangement uses TRBV10-1 and TRBJ2-7, with D possibly being TRBD2 (6 bases). In germline, CDR1 is WNHNN, CDR2 SYGVQD (reference sequence). CDR3 size: 17 residues. The V end was cut by 4 bases, the J end by 2 bases, with 21 bases between. The DNA for the CDR3 is TGCGCCAGCAGTGCCCCCGTGTTCCCCGGAGGGCCCTACGAGCAGTACTTC. Its translation is CASSAPVFPGGPYEQYF.

CDR3 coding DNA: TGCGCCAGCAGCATAACAGGGGGGGACACCGGGGAGCTGTTTTTT. Protein product: CASSITGGDTGELFF. The chain recombines TRBV5-1 with TRBJ2-2, with a weak D call TRBD1 (8 bases). Trimming took 4 bases from V and 3 from J, leaving 13 bases between them. The CDR3 length is 15 residues. Germline V gene lookup returns CDR1 SGHRS and CDR2 YFSETQ.

This rearrangement joins TRBV5-6 to TRBJ1-2, with TRBD1 as a possible D gene (5 bases). CDR3 length: 15 residues. Trimming left V 6 bases short and J 4 bases short, with 19 bases between. Germline assignment: CDR1 SGHDT and CDR2 YYEEEE. The CDR3 is CASIPWDSRGYGYTF. Here the CDR3 DNA reads TGTGCCAGCATCCCATGGGACTCAAGGGGCTATGGCTACACCTTC.

The chain carries TRBV29-1 and TRBJ2-3; maybe TRBD2 (7 bases). The V gene lost 1 base and the J gene lost 1 base, with 12 bases spanning the gap. CDR3 size: 15 residues. Germline CDR1 reads SQVTM; CDR2 reads ANQGSEA. The CDR3 reads CSVEVGGARTDTQYF. Written as DNA, the CDR3 is TGCAGCGTTGAAGTTGGGGGGGCCCGCACAGATACGCAGTATTTT.

The J gene is TRBJ2-5, the V gene TRBV5-1; 9 bases agree with TRBD1. CDR1 and CDR2 from the germline V gene are SGHRS and YFSETQ. This CDR3 is 13 amino acids long. V was clipped by 8 bases and J by 7 bases; unmatched bases: 9. CDR3 in DNA: TGCGCCAGGGTAGGGACAGGGCGGGGGACCCAGTACTTC. Translation: CARVGTGRGTQYF.

The chain recombines TRBV25-1 with TRBJ2-3, with D possibly TRBD2 on 5 matching bases. CDR1 and CDR2 (germline): MGHDK, SYGVNS. Trimming took off 4 bases at V and 3 bases at J, with 17 bases between the two ends. This CDR3 is 16 amino acids long. The CDR3 DNA sequence: TGTGCCAGCAGTGGTTTTGTGGGAGTAGTAACAGATACGCAGTATTTT. Its translation is CASSGFVGVVTDTQYF.

In this sample, this clone turned up a few times. The J gene is TRBJ1-2, the V gene TRBV9; TRBD1 aligns across 8 bases. Per germline, CDR1 SGDLS and CDR2 YYNGEE. With 1 base clipped from V and 4 bases from J, the junction kept 15 bases outside the gene matches. This CDR3 has 18 amino acids. In nucleotides, the CDR3 is TGTGCCAGCAGCGTAACCGGGTCAGGGGGCCATCTCAGCTATGGCTACACCTTC. Protein: CASSVTGSGGHLSYGYTF.

The chain combines TRBV6-5 with TRBJ2-1; 7 bases line up with TRBD2. The trim removed 0 bases at V and 7 bases at J, leaving 9 bases unmatched. The CDR3 totals 16 residues. Germline lookup yields CDR1 MNHEY and CDR2 SVGAGI. CDR3 sequence reads: CASSYSSNLAVNEQFF. CDR3 DNA: TGTGCCAGCAGTTACTCGAGTAACCTAGCGGTAAATGAGCAGTTCTTC.

The chain employs TRBV11-1 and TRBJ2-7; possible D gene TRBD1, 6 bases. The CDR3 length is 15 residues. Trimming removed 4 bases at V and 1 base at J, with 14 bases between. From germline, CDR1 is SGHAT and CDR2 FQDESV (reference sequence). CDR3 in amino acids: CASSYSDSLSYEQYF. CDR3 sequence (DNA): TGTGCCAGCAGCTATTCGGACAGTCTATCCTACGAGCAGTACTTC.

This clone was observed a few times. The J gene is TRBJ1-2, the V gene TRBV30; D not certain. This CDR3 is built from 13 residues. Germline lookup yields CDR1 GTSNPN and CDR2 SVGIG (reference sequence). V was clipped by 0 bases and J by 8 bases, with 13 bases between them. CDR3 in amino acids: CAWSVRLNLGYTF. CDR3 in DNA: TGTGCCTGGAGTGTACGGTTGAATTTGGGCTACACCTTC.

V is TRBV19 and J is TRBJ2-7, with D possibly TRBD1 on 5 matching bases. Germline V gene lookup returns CDR1 LNHDA and CDR2 SQIVND (reference sequence). There are 14 residues in the CDR3. The germline V and J ends were trimmed by 1 base and 4 bases, with 11 bases remaining between them. CDR3 in DNA: TGTGCCAGTAGTATAGTTGCAGGGATTTACGAGCAGTACTTC. Encoded protein: CASSIVAGIYEQYF.

This clone was counted a few times. V usage is TRBV29-1 and J usage is TRBJ2-7; D not certain. Germline-derived CDR1 and CDR2 are SQVTM and ANQGSEA. The CDR3 totals 13 residues. V was trimmed by 2 bases and J by 3 bases, leaving 11 bases between them. In nucleotides, the CDR3 is TGCAGCGTTGAATTTGGCCAACACTACGAGCAGTACTTC. It specifies CSVEFGQHYEQYF.

The chain employs TRBV19 and TRBJ1-2; 8 bases are shared with TRBD1. This CDR3 spans 13 amino acids. In germline, CDR1 is LNHDA, CDR2 SQIVND (reference sequence). V was pared by 3 bases and J by 8 bases, with 5 bases of the junction left unmatched. In DNA form, the CDR3 reads TGTGCCAGTAGTATCACAGGGGGATGGGGCTACACCTTC. This codes for CASSITGGWGYTF.

This chain uses TRBV5-4 with TRBJ1-1; 7 positions agree with TRBD1. Per germline, CDR1 SGHNT and CDR2 YYREEE (reference sequence). This CDR3 is built from 14 residues. V dropped 0 bases and J dropped 10; count of bases not matched to a gene: 9. The CDR3 spells CASSLVGQRNRAFF. The CDR3 nucleotides read TGTGCCAGCAGCTTGGTGGGACAGAGGAATAGAGCTTTCTTT.

This chain joins TRBV7-9 and TRBJ1-2; a possible D gene is TRBD1 (6 bases). V was shortened by 3 bases and J by 4 bases, with 15 bases between the two germline ends. From germline, CDR1 is SEHNR and CDR2 FQNEAQ (reference sequence). CDR3 length: 15 residues. CDR3 protein: CASSFRTESIYGYTF. CDR3 DNA sequence: TGTGCCAGCAGCTTTAGGACAGAAAGTATCTATGGCTACACCTTC.

This clone has just a few counts. This chain links TRBV7-9 with TRBJ1-2; 9 nucleotides match TRBD1. This CDR3 spans 16 amino acids. Unmatched junction bases numbered 13, after V lost 5 bases and J lost 6 bases. The germline V gene has CDR1 SEHNR and CDR2 FQNEAQ (reference sequence). CDR3 in amino acids: CASSPELGQGLHGYTF. In DNA form, the CDR3 reads TGTGCCAGCAGCCCCGAACTTGGACAGGGGCTACATGGCTACACCTTC. The variable domain in full, with the rest retrieved from reference TRBV7-9 and TRBJ1-2, is DTGVSQNPRHKITKRGQNVTFRCDPISEHNRLYWYRQTLGQGPEFLTYFQNEAQLEKSRLLSDRFSAERPKGSFSTLEIQRTEQGDSAMYLCASSPELGQGLHGYTFGSGTRLTVV.